This paragraph reports one T cell receptor beta chain. The sample originates from a study of cytomegalovirus exposure and HLA in healthy donors. The PCR was carried out with 60 Vbeta primers and 13 Jbeta primers. Sequencing was performed with immunoSEQ multiplex PCR; in TCRdb, only in-frame clones are kept and a portion is missing. The sample lists more than 90,000 clones; 74% were seen once. Germline V gene lookup returns CDR1 SGHTA and CDR2 FQGNSA. Trimming left V 2 bases short and J 8 bases short, with 12 bases between. This CDR3 spans 13 amino acids. This clonotype originated in a woman aged 45 to 65 in good health and CMV-seropositive. The J gene is TRBJ1-2, the V gene TRBV7-2; tentatively, D is TRBD1 (6 bases). The sample was PBMCs. The CDR3 protein is CASSLTGFQGYTF. The CDR3 DNA follows: TGTGCCAGCAGCTTAACAGGGTTTCAGGGCTACACCTTC.